This T cell receptor (beta chain) was sequenced in a study of blood T cell repertoires in COVID-19 (dated by TCRdb to about 2020). For context, the study as a whole: Collaborator samples came from the United States, Italy and Spain and covered acute and convalescent phases of COVID-19. The prospective study material was composed of cDNA or gDNA derived from T cells, B-cell-depleted T cells, or PBMCs. Deeply sampled blood TCRbeta repertoires from subjects exposed to, actively infected with, or recovered from COVID-19 were included in the dataset. The repertoires were released in a freely available public database intended as a resource for research on the immune response to SARS-CoV-2. Samples were obtained from the ongoing ImmuneRACE study (first 160 participants) and from about 1,300 subjects provided by 6 global collaborators. Sample metadata almost always included a de-identified subject ID, COVID-19 status, age in years and sex. Where available, HLA class I and class II types were taken from metadata supplied by the sample provider and were not determined by assay-based typing. On the study overall, not on this receptor specifically: The amount of clinical and demographic metadata varied by source and participant and was provided uncurated.

Comments on this clone: Its antigen is still unknown. No base qualities exist here, and no much larger clone lies one base off it.

TCRbeta CDR3 regions were amplified from genomic DNA using the immunoSEQ Assay, a bias-controlled multiplex PCR. Regarding the original processing steps: Within the assay, amplification of reference gene primers was used to estimate how many nucleated cells each sample contained. To quantify the absolute abundance of each unique TCRbeta CDR3 rearrangement, sequence reads were collapsed and filtered. For each sample, productive Simpson clonality was calculated by taking the square root of Simpson's diversity index across productive rearrangements. Entries here come from immuneACCESS through TCRdb and include only in-frame sequences with V and J called. Some clones fail to appear in such tables; in the studies checked, an unresolved V gene covers under half of the shortfall, and the cause of the remainder is unknown. That table furnishes V, J and clone size, whereas the DNA furnished D and trimming. This sample is represented by hundreds of thousands of clones; roughly 85% of them were singletons. The biggest ten clones account for 1.4% to 1.5% of the sample.

V is clipped by 3 bases and J by 0 bases, and the sequence between their germline boundaries is 12 bases long. There are 15 amino acids in the CDR3, from cysteine to phenylalanine inclusive. Of all the DNA, just the CDR3 is kept, 45 bases in frame from base 1. CDR1 WNHNN and CDR2 SYGVQD are derived from the germline V gene (reference sequence). Each collaborating institution followed its own protocols to collect whole blood in K2EDTA tubes. For TCRbeta analysis, collaborator samples were shipped as frozen whole blood, as isolated PBMCs, or as DNA extracted from either sample type. This receptor was obtained from a woman aged 25 to 39 with active or convalescent COVID-19. Rearrangement joined TRBV10-1 to TRBJ2-7, and TRBD1 may be the D gene, going by 6 matching bases. Material for sequencing was peripheral blood. The CDR3 protein: CASSDSRTASYEQYF. The DNA sequence is TGCGCCAGCAGTGATTCCCGGACAGCCTCCTACGAGCAGTACTTC.